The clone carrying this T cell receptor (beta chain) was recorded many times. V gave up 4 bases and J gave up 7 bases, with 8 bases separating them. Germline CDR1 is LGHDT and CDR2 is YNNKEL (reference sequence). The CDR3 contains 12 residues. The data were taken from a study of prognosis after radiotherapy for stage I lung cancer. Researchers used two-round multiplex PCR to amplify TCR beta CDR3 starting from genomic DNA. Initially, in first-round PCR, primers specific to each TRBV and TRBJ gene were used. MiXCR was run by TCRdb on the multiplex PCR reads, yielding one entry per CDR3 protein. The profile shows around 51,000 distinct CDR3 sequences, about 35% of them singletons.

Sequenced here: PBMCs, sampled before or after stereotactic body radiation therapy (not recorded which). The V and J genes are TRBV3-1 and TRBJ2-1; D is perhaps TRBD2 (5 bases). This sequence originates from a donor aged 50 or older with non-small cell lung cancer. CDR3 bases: TGTGCCAGCAGCCTGGAGGTGAATGAGCAGTTCTTC. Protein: CASSLEVNEQFF.